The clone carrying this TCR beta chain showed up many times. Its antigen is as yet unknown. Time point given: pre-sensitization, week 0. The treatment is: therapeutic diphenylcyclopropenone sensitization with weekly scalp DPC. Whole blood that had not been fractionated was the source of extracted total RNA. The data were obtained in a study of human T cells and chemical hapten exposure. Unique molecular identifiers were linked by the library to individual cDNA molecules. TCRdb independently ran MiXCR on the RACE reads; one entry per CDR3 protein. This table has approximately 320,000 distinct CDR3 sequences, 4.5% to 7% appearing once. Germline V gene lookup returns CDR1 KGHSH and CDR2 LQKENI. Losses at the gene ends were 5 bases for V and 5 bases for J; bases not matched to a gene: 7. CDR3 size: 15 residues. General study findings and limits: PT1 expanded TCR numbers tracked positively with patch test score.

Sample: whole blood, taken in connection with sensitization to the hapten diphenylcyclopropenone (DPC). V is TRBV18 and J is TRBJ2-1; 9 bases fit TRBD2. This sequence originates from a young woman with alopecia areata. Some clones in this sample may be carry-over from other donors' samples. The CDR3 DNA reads TGTGCCAGCTCAACTCAAATAGCGGGGGACAATGAGCAGTTCTTC. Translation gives CASSTQIAGDNEQFF.